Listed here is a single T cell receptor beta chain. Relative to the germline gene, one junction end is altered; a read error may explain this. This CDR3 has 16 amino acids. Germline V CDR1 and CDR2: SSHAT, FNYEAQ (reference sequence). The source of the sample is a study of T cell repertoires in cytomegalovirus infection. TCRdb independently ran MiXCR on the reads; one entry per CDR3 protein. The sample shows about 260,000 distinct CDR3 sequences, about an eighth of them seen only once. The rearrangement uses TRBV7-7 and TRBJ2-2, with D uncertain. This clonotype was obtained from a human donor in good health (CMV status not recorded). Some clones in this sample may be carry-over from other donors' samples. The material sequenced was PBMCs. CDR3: CASSLGRPRDTGELFF. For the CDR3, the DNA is TGTGCTAGCAGCTTAGGCAGACCTCGGGACACCGGGGAGCTGTTTTTT.